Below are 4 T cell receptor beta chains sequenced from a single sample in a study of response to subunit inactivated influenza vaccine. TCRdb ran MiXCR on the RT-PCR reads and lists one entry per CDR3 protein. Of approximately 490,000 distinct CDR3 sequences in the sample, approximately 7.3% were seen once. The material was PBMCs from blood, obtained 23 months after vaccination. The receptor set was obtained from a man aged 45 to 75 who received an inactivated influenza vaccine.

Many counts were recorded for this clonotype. The CDR3 DNA reads as TGCAGTGCTAGGACTGGAGCGGAAGAGACCCAGTACTTC. Translated, it gives CSARTGAEETQYF. The chain is built from TRBV20-1 and TRBJ2-5, with D perhaps matching TRBD2 (5 bases). The germline gives CDR1 DFQATT, CDR2 SNEGSKA (reference sequence). The CDR3 extends over 13 amino acids. The V and J ends lost 3 bases and 3 bases respectively, with 11 bases between them.

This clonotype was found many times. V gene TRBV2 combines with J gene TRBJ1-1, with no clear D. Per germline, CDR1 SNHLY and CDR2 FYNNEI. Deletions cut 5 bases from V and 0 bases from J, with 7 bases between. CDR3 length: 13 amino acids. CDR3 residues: CASSKRLNTEAFF. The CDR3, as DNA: TGTGCCAGCAGTAAGCGATTGAACACTGAAGCTTTCTTT.

The CDR3 sequence: CASSELGFLGNEQFF. The CDR3 nucleotides are TGTGCCAGCAGTGAACTCGGCTTCCTGGGCAATGAGCAGTTCTTC. V gene TRBV2 combines with J gene TRBJ2-1; D remains unclear. Germline V lookup: CDR1 SNHLY, CDR2 FYNNEI. The CDR3 is made up of 15 amino acids. V dropped 2 bases and J dropped 6 bases, with 14 bases sitting between them.

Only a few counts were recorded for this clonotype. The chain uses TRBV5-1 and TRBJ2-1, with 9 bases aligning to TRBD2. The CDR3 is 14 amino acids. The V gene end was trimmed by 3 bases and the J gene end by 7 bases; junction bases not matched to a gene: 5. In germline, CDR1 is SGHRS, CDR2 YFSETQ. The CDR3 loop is CASSSRTSENEQFF. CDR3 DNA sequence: TGCGCCAGCAGCTCCCGGACTAGCGAGAATGAGCAGTTCTTC.